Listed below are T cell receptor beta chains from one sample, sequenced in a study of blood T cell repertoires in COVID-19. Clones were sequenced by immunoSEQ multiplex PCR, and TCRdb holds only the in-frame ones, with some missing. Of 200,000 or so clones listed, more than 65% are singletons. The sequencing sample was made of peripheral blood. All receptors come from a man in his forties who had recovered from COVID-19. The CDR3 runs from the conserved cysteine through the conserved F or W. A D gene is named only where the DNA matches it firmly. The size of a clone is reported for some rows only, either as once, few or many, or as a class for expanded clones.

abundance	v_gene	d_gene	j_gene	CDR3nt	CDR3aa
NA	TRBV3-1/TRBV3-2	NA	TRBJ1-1	TGTGCCAGCAGCCGGCTTCAGGGGAACACTGAAGCTTTCTTT	CASSRLQGNTEAFF
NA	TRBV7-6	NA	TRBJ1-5	TGTGCCAGCAGCTTAGGGACTCCCGGTGGCAATCAGCCCCAGCATTTT	CASSLGTPGGNQPQHF
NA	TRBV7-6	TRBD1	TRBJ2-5	TGTGCCAGCAGCGTACCGGGACAGGGGAAAGAGACCCAGTACTTC	CASSVPGQGKETQYF
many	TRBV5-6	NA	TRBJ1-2	TGTGCCAGCAGCTTGGTTCGGGGGGCGCGCGGTGGCTACACCTTC	CASSLVRGARGGYTF
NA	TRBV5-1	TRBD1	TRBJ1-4	TGCGCCAGCAGCACCGGTTACAGGGGGCCGGGAGAAAAACTGTTTTTT	CASSTGYRGPGEKLFF
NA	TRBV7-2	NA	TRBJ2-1	TGTGCCAGCAGCTGGACCCTAGCGATTGAGCAGTTCTTC	CASSWTLAIEQFF
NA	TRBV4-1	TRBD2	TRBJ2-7	TGCGCCAGCAGCCAAGTTAGCGGGGATAGAGCAGGGCAGTACTTC	CASSQVSGDRAGQYF
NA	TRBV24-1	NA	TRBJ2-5	TGTGCCACCAGTGATTCCATTGTAGAGACCCAGTACTTC	CATSDSIVETQYF
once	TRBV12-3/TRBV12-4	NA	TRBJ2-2	TGTGCCAGCAGTTTAGAGCGGACCGGGGAGCTGTTTTTT	CASSLERTGELFF
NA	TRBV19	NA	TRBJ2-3	TGTGCCAGTAGCGGACTCACAGATACGCAGTATTTT	CASSGLTDTQYF
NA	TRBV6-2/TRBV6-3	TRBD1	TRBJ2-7	TGTGCCAGCAGTCCACTCCCAGGACAGGGGGACTACGAGCAGTACTTC	CASSPLPGQGDYEQYF
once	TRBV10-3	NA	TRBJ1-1	TGTGCCATCCGGAACAGGGCGAACACTGAAGCTTTCTTT	CAIRNRANTEAFF
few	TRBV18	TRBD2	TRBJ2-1	TGTGCCAGCTCACCACCGACTAGCGGGGGTAACGCGTTCTTC	CASSPPTSGGNAFF
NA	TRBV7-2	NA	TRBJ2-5	TGTGCCAGCAGCTCATCGGGGTCACAAGAGACCCAGTACTTC	CASSSSGSQETQYF
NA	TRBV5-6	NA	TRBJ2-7	TGTGCCAGCAGCTTGGGCGGGGCGGGCGAGCAGTACTTC	CASSLGGAGEQYF
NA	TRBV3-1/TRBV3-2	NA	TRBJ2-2	TGTGCCAGCAGCCCTTGGGGAGAGGGGGTCACCGGGGAGCTGTTTTTT	CASSPWGEGVTGELFF
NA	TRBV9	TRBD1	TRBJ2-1	TGTGCCAGCAGCGTGACAGGGGGATACAATGAGCAGTTCTTC	CASSVTGGYNEQFF
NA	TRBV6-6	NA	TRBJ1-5	TGTGCCAGCAGTTCAGCCGGGACTCCCAATCAGCCCCAGCATTTT	CASSSAGTPNQPQHF
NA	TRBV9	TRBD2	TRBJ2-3	TGTGCCAGCAGCGTCGGACTAGACGCAGATACGCAGTATTTT	CASSVGLDADTQYF
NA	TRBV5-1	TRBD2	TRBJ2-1	TGCGCCAGCAGCTTTGGAACTAGCGGCAGATCCGGAAATGAGCAGTTCTTC	CASSFGTSGRSGNEQFF
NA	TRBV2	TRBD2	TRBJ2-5	TGTGCCAGCAGGTCAGGACTAGCGGGGGGTGAGACCCAGTACTTC	CASRSGLAGGETQYF
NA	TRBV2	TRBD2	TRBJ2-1	TGTGCCAGCAGGGCCGTCCTAGCGGGGGGGCCAAATGAGCAGTTCTTC	CASRAVLAGGPNEQFF
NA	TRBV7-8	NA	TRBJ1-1	TGTGCCAGCAGCCCAGTAATACGGGGGGCTGAAGCTTTCTTT	CASSPVIRGAEAFF
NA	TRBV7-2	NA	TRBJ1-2	TGTGCCAGCAGCGAGGGTGGAGGGAACTATGGCTACACCTTC	CASSEGGGNYGYTF
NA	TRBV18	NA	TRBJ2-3	TGTGCCAGCTCCCTTAGCAACCCCCCAGATACGCAGTATTTT	CASSLSNPPDTQYF
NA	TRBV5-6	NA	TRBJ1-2	TGTGCCAGCAACCCGGGAAGCGGCTATGGCTACACCTTC	CASNPGSGYGYTF
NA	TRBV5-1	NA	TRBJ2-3	TGCGCCAGCAGCTTGTGGCTAGCAAAAGATACGCAGTATTTT	CASSLWLAKDTQYF
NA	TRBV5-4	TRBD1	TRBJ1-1	TGTGCCAGCAGCGACCCGGACAGGGGGTCCCTTTACAGCATGAACACTGAAGCTTTCTTT	CASSDPDRGSLYSMNTEAFF
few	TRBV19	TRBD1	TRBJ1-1	TGTGCCAGTAGTGTCAGGGGGGTCACTGAAGCTTTCTTT	CASSVRGVTEAFF
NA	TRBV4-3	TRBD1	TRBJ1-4	TGCGCCAGCAGCCAAGATCAGGGGACAGGGGGTCGAAGTGAAAAACTGTTTTTT	CASSQDQGTGGRSEKLFF
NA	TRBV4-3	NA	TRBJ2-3	TGCGCCAGCAGATACACAGTAGATGCAGATACGCAGTATTTT	CASRYTVDADTQYF
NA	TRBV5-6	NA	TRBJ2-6	TGTGCCAGCAGCTTGGTCCTGTACTACTCTGGGGCCAACGTCCTGACTTTC	CASSLVLYYSGANVLTF